This TCR beta chain appears in the sequencing data of a study of cytomegalovirus exposure and HLA in healthy donors. Across the whole study: In a later analysis, it was reported that the roughly 130 validation repertoires had been produced on the same platform as the 700 or so repertoires belonging to the first cohort. The study, taken as a whole, reports: Listed as cytomegalovirus-associated were 150 or so TCR beta chains.

TCRdb's copy holds only in-frame clones and misses some; the assay was immunoSEQ multiplex PCR. Of roughly 100,000 clones listed, around 89% are singletons. CDR1 and CDR2 (germline): LNHDA, SQIVND (reference sequence). This CDR3 comprises 15 residues. The junction had 7 bases not matched to a gene; V was cut back by 3 bases and J by 7 bases. A note on this clone: What it recognizes is unknown.

The study drew the donors from its approximately 110-subject validation cohort, separate from the approximately 700-subject first cohort. The origin of this receptor is a woman between 18 and 29 years old in good health and CMV-seropositive. The sequenced material came from PBMCs. This sequence joins TRBV19 and TRBJ1-5, with 9 bases that match TRBD1. CDR3 DNA: TGTGCCAGTAGTATGATTAGGGGACAGGGACAGCCCCAGCATTTT. Its protein product is CASSMIRGQGQPQHF.